The sequence of this T cell receptor beta chain was determined in a study of early T cells in non-severe SARS-CoV-2 infection. Study-wide background: Bulk RNA from unsorted whole blood was sequenced; chains were unpaired.

Germline V gene data show CDR1 as SSHAT and CDR2 as FNYEAQ (reference sequence). This CDR3 spans 13 amino acids. With respect to this clonotype: The junction and the germline gene differ at one end; a read error may be behind it.

Each CDR3 protein is one row after TCRdb ran MiXCR on the 5' RACE reads. Among about 60,000 distinct CDR3 sequences listed, about 11% were seen once. The material sequenced was whole blood, taken at baseline. The sequence was collected from an adult who was a healthcare worker with PCR-confirmed SARS-CoV-2 infection or an uninfected control (not recorded which). The chain links TRBV7-7 to TRBJ2-5; possibly TRBD1 for D (6 bases). The DNA of the CDR3 is TGTGCTAGCAGTTTGGACAGCGCAGAGACCCAGTACTTC. Protein product: CASSLDSAETQYF.